The 28 T cell receptor beta chains listed next were all sequenced from one sample in a study of OX40 agonist ivuxolimab in advanced cancers. Clones were read by immunoSEQ multiplex PCR, and TCRdb kept only the in-frame ones, dropping some. Of 70,000 or so clones listed, 70% to 90% are singletons. The sample in question was CD4+ or CD8+ T cells sorted from blood, obtained in a trial of the OX40 agonist ivuxolimab. The receptors shown here come from an adult with an advanced solid tumor such as melanoma, head and neck, liver or kidney cancer.

The CDR3 DNA is TGTGCCAGCAGCTTGAGACAGAACACTGAAGCTTTCTTT. It specifies CASSLRQNTEAFF. The chain carries TRBV11-1 and TRBJ1-1; D unclear. In germline, CDR1 is SGHAT, CDR2 FQDESV (reference sequence). There are 13 residues in the CDR3. V shed 3 bases and J shed 1 base, with 6 bases lying between them.

V and J are TRBV28 and TRBJ2-3; 10 positions match TRBD2. The CDR3 totals 15 residues. Germline V CDR1 and CDR2: MDHEN, SYDVKM. J was trimmed by 6 bases and V by 5 bases; bases with no gene match: 8. The DNA for the CDR3 is TGTGCCAGCAGTCCCCCTAGCGGGGGATGGGATACGCAGTATTTT. Translated: CASSPPSGGWDTQYF.

This clone was counted once. This chain connects TRBV5-1 to TRBJ1-1; maybe TRBD1 (5 bases). Trimming removed 3 bases at V and 0 bases at J, with 12 bases between. Per the germline V gene, CDR1 is SGHRS and CDR2 is YFSETQ. The CDR3 has 15 residues. The CDR3 sequence: CASSSQDIMNTEAFF. As DNA, the CDR3 is TGCGCCAGCAGCTCCCAGGACATCATGAACACTGAAGCTTTCTTT.

The CDR3 here is CASSLIGELFF. The CDR3, as DNA: TGTGCCAGCAGCTTAATCGGGGAGCTGTTTTTT. The chain recombines TRBV7-9 with TRBJ2-2; no definite D call. The V and J ends lost 2 bases and 7 bases respectively, with 2 bases between them. The CDR3 covers 11 residues. Germline V CDR1 and CDR2: SEHNR, FQNEAQ (reference sequence).

V and J are TRBV19 and TRBJ2-7; TRBD2 agrees at 8 bases. The CDR3 runs 13 residues. The V segment lost 5 bases and the J segment 6 bases; nucleotides outside the gene matches: 6. CDR1 LNHDA and CDR2 SQIVND come from the germline V gene (reference sequence). CDR3 bases: TGTGCCAGTAGTGCTCGGGGGGGCGGCGAGCAGTACTTC. Translating gives CASSARGGGEQYF.

CDR3 nucleotide sequence: TGCGCCAGCAGCCGCGATATAAATCGGGGGATCGGCTACACCTTC. Translating gives CASSRDINRGIGYTF. J is TRBJ1-2 and V is TRBV5-1; maybe TRBD1 (5 bases). Germline V lookup: CDR1 SGHRS, CDR2 YFSETQ. V dropped 4 bases and J dropped 8 bases, with 21 bases sitting between them. The length of the CDR3 is 15 residues. Based on the CDR3 plus reference TRBV5-1 and TRBJ1-2, the full variable domain is KAGVTQTPRYLIKTRGQQVTLSCSPISGHRSVSWYQQTPGQGLQFLFEYFSETQRNKGNFPGRFSGRQFSNSRSEMNVSTLELGDSALYLCASSRDINRGIGYTFGSGTRLTVV.

V usage is TRBV6-5 and J usage is TRBJ1-2; D not resolved. Trimming took off 5 bases at V and 3 bases at J, with 7 bases between the two ends. CDR1 is MNHEY and CDR2 is SVGAGI in the germline V gene. The CDR3 spans 12 residues. The CDR3 DNA follows: TGTGCCAGCAGTCCTCGAGACTATGGCTACACCTTC. As protein: CASSPRDYGYTF.

The DNA for the CDR3 is TGTGCCAGCAGTCGAGGGGATCGGGCTGGGGCCAACGTCCTGACTTTC. Protein: CASSRGDRAGANVLTF. The V call is TRBV28, the J call TRBJ2-6; D possibly matches TRBD1 or TRBD2 (5 bases each). The CDR3 contains 16 residues. The V gene lost 5 bases and the J gene lost 2 bases, with 13 bases spanning the gap. CDR1 is MDHEN, CDR2 SYDVKM, per germline.

V and J are TRBV5-1 and TRBJ2-7, with 7 bases lining up with TRBD1. The CDR3 spans 17 residues. The germline V gene has CDR1 SGHRS and CDR2 YFSETQ. V trimming: 4 bases; J trimming: 0 bases; junction bases outside the gene matches: 13. CDR3 DNA: TGCGCCAGCAGCCCGAACGCCGGACAGGTGTCCTCCTACGAGCAGTACTTC. Translated: CASSPNAGQVSSYEQYF.

The chain has TRBV5-6 and TRBJ2-6; D gene ambiguous. Germline V CDR1 and CDR2: SGHDT, YYEEEE. V lost 0 bases and J 0 bases, leaving 7 bases between the germline ends. This CDR3 spans 16 amino acids. The CDR3 spells CASSLVGYSGANVLTF. The DNA for the CDR3 is TGTGCCAGCAGCTTGGTCGGCTACTCTGGGGCCAACGTCCTGACTTTC.

The chain uses TRBV6-5 and TRBJ1-1; 7 bases are shared with TRBD1. The junction had 8 bases not matched to a gene; V was cut back by 6 bases and J by 4 bases. The germline gives CDR1 MNHEY, CDR2 SVGAGI. The CDR3 is 14 residues long. CDR3 nucleotides: TGTGCCAGCAGGTTGACAGGGTTGGCCACTGAAGCTTTCTTT. Encoded protein: CASRLTGLATEAFF.

The V and J genes are TRBV5-1 and TRBJ1-1; TRBD1 aligns across 12 bases. There are 16 residues in the CDR3. CDR1 is SGHRS, CDR2 YFSETQ, per germline. V dropped 5 bases and J dropped 1; count of bases not matched to a gene: 6. The CDR3 DNA follows: TGCGCCAGCAGACCGGGACAGGGGGCAAAGAACACTGAAGCTTTCTTT. Translated: CASRPGQGAKNTEAFF.

V gene TRBV7-9 combines with J gene TRBJ2-3; TRBD2 aligns across 10 bases. The germline gives CDR1 SEHNR, CDR2 FQNEAQ (reference sequence). The CDR3 contains 16 residues. The V segment lost 2 bases and the J segment 5 bases; nucleotides outside the gene matches: 7. The CDR3 DNA reads TGTGCCAGCAGCTTATTGCTAGCGGGAGTTCTAGATACGCAGTATTTT. As protein: CASSLLLAGVLDTQYF.

The J gene is TRBJ2-1, the V gene TRBV10-3, with 8 bases aligning to TRBD2. This CDR3 contains 16 residues. The trim removed 0 bases at V and 8 bases at J, leaving 9 bases unmatched. Germline CDR1 ENHRY, CDR2 SYGVKD. In nucleotides, the CDR3 is TGTGCCATCAGTGAGTCGCGTTCAGCGGGAGCGGATGAGCAGTTCTTC. This codes for CAISESRSAGADEQFF.

This clone was seen once. This rearrangement joins TRBV5-1 to TRBJ2-2, with D hard to call. Germline V CDR1 and CDR2: SGHRS, YFSETQ. The V and J ends lost 1 base and 0 bases respectively, with 10 bases between them. This CDR3 is built from 16 residues. The CDR3 nucleotides are TGCGCCAGCAGCTTGATTACCTGGGCGAACACCGGGGAGCTGTTTTTT. Amino acid sequence: CASSLITWANTGELFF.

This sequence joins TRBV10-1 and TRBJ2-3, with TRBD2 matching 7 bases. Germline CDR1 WNHNN, CDR2 SYGVQD (reference sequence). The trim removed 3 bases at V and 0 bases at J, leaving 3 bases unmatched. The CDR3 has 15 residues. The CDR3 reads CASSDPSGSTDTQYF. The DNA for the CDR3 is TGCGCCAGCAGTGACCCTAGCGGTAGCACAGATACGCAGTATTTT.

The V and J genes are TRBV7-9 and TRBJ2-7; D perhaps matches TRBD1 (6 bases). Per germline, CDR1 SEHNR and CDR2 FQNEAQ (reference sequence). CDR3 length equals 16 residues. The germline V and J ends were trimmed by 5 bases and 7 bases, with 24 bases remaining between them. CDR3 amino acids: CASSQDEGRGWREQYF. As DNA, the CDR3 is TGTGCCAGCAGCCAAGATGAGGGCAGGGGATGGAGAGAGCAGTACTTC.

Concerning this clone itself: One junction end does not reproduce the germline sequence, and a read error may be involved. The chain joins TRBV11-2 to TRBJ2-7; TRBD2 aligns across 10 bases. In germline, CDR1 is SGHAT, CDR2 FQNNGV. The CDR3 covers 14 residues. The CDR3 DNA reads TGTGCCAGCCGCTTTAGCGGGGGGAACTACGAGCAGTACTTC. Its protein product is CASRFSGGNYEQYF.

This clone occurred a few times. This chain links TRBV7-9 with TRBJ2-7, with TRBD2 matching 9 bases. Looked up from germline, CDR1 is SEHNR and CDR2 is FQNEAQ (reference sequence). This CDR3 contains 13 residues. The junction had 7 bases not matched to a gene; V was cut back by 8 bases and J by 5 bases. Written as DNA, the CDR3 is TGTGCCAGCGGAGGCGGGAGGGGAGACGAGCAGTACTTC. Its protein product is CASGGGRGDEQYF.

This chain uses TRBV6-1 with TRBJ2-1; D tentatively reads TRBD1 or TRBD2 (5 bases each). Trimming removed 5 bases from V and 4 bases from J, with 15 bases in between. Germline values: CDR1 MNHNS, CDR2 SASEGT. There are 15 residues in the CDR3. The CDR3 nucleotides read TGTGCCAGCAGTTCGACGACAGAGGGTTACAATGAGCAGTTCTTC. It encodes CASSSTTEGYNEQFF.

The chain joins TRBV18 to TRBJ2-5, with 10 bases that match TRBD1. The CDR3 loop spans 16 amino acids. Germline V gene data show CDR1 as KGHSH and CDR2 as LQKENI. The ends lost 3 bases at V and 0 bases at J; junction bases unmatched: 4. CDR3 in DNA: TGTGCCAGCTCACCTGCGGACAGGGGGTACCAAGAGACCCAGTACTTC. Protein sequence: CASSPADRGYQETQYF.

This chain uses TRBV19 with TRBJ2-3; D possibly corresponds to TRBD2 (6 bases). The length of the CDR3 is 14 residues. Per the germline V gene, CDR1 is LNHDA and CDR2 is SQIVND (reference sequence). V was pared by 4 bases and J by 4 bases, with 12 bases between. The CDR3: CASSRTNLPDTQYF. The CDR3 nucleotides are TGTGCCAGTAGTAGGACTAACCTGCCAGATACGCAGTATTTT.

DNA for the CDR3: TGTGCCAGCAGTTCCGGGACACTTTCCTACGAGCAGTACTTC. Translation gives CASSSGTLSYEQYF. J is TRBJ2-7 and V is TRBV2, with D tentatively TRBD1 (6 bases). This CDR3 is built from 14 residues. V was trimmed by 5 bases and J by 1 base, leaving 12 bases between them. Germline lookup yields CDR1 SNHLY and CDR2 FYNNEI.

V gene TRBV10-3 combines with J gene TRBJ2-7, with 7 bases matching TRBD1. The germline CDR1 and CDR2 sequences are ENHRY and SYGVKD. The CDR3 contains 14 residues. J was trimmed by 1 base and V by 4 bases; bases with no gene match: 4. The DNA for the CDR3 is TGTGCCATCAGTGCTCGGACAGGTTCCTACGAGCAGTACTTC. Translated: CAISARTGSYEQYF.

The V gene is TRBV28, the J gene TRBJ2-7; the D call may be TRBD1 or TRBD2 (5 bases each). The V gene's germline CDR1 is MDHEN and CDR2 SYDVKM. V was shortened by 5 bases and J by 3 bases, with 14 bases between the two germline ends. This CDR3 has 14 amino acids. The CDR3 region has the DNA TGTGCCAGCAGTGCTCCGGGACCATACTACGAGCAGTACTTC. This encodes CASSAPGPYYEQYF.

V gene TRBV27 combines with J gene TRBJ2-2; 7 bases are shared with TRBD1. Germline lookup yields CDR1 MNHEY and CDR2 SMNVEV (reference sequence). There are 13 residues in the CDR3. Unmatched junction bases numbered 1, after V lost 4 bases and J lost 5 bases. This CDR3 reads CASSSRGTGELFF. In DNA form, the CDR3 reads TGTGCCAGCAGTTCCAGGGGGACCGGGGAGCTGTTTTTT.

V usage is TRBV5-6 and J usage is TRBJ2-3; D perhaps matches TRBD2 (5 bases). Trimming removed 1 base at V and 4 bases at J, with 13 bases between. The CDR3 sequence is 15 residues long. Germline V gene data show CDR1 as SGHDT and CDR2 as YYEEEE. The CDR3: CASSLPGNIADTQYF. CDR3 nucleotide sequence: TGTGCCAGCAGCTTGCCGGGGAATATCGCAGATACGCAGTATTTT. The variable domain in full, with the rest retrieved from reference TRBV5-6 and TRBJ2-3, is DAGVTQSPTHLIKTRGQQVTLRCSPKSGHDTVSWYQQALGQGPQFIFQYYEEEERQRGNFPDRFSGHQFPNYSSELNVNALLLGDSALYLCASSLPGNIADTQYFGPGTRLTVL.

The CDR3 DNA sequence: TGTGCCAGTAGTATAGGCAGTGCCAATGAGCAGTTCTTC. Translating it yields CASSIGSANEQFF. The V and J genes are TRBV19 and TRBJ2-1; D uncertain. The CDR3 contains 13 residues. The germline CDR1 and CDR2 sequences are LNHDA and SQIVND (reference sequence). V lost 1 base, J lost 6 bases, and 7 bases lay in between.